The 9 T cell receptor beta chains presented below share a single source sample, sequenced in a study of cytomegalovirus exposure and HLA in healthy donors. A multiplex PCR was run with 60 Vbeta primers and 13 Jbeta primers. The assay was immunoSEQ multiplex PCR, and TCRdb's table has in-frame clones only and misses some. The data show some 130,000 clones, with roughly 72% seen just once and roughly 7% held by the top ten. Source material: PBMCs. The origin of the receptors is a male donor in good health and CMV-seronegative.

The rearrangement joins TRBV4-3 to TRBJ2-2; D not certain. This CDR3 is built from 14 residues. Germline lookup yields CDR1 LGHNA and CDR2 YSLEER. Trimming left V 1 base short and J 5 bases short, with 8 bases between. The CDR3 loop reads CASSQVPRTGELFF. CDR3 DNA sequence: TGCGCCAGCAGCCAAGTGCCGAGAACCGGGGAGCTGTTTTTT.

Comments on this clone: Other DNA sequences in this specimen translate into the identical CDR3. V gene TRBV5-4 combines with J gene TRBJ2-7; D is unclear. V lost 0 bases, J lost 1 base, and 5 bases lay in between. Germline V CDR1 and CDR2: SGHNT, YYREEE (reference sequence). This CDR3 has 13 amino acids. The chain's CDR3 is CASSLAGSYEQYF. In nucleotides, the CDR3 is TGTGCCAGCAGCTTGGCAGGATCCTACGAGCAGTACTTC.

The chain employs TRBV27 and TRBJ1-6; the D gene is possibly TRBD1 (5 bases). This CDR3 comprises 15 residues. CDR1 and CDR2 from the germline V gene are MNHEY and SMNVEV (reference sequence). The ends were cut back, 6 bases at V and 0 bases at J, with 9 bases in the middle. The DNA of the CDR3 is TGTGCCAGCAGCCGACAGAGCTCCTATAATTCACCCCTCCACTTT. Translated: CASSRQSSYNSPLHF.

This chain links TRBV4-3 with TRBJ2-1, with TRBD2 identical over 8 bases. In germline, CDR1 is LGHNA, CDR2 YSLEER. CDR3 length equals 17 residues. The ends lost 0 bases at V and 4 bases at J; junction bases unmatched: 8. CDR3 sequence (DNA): TGCGCCAGCAGCCAAGATGAGAGGCGGGGGGCATACAATGAGCAGTTCTTC. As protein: CASSQDERRGAYNEQFF.

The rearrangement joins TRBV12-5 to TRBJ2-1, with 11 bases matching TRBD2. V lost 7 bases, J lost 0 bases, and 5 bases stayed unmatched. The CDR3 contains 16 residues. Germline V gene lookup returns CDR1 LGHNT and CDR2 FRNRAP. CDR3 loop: CASAPTSGSSYNEQFF. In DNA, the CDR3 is TGTGCTAGTGCCCCCACTAGCGGGAGCTCCTACAATGAGCAGTTCTTC.

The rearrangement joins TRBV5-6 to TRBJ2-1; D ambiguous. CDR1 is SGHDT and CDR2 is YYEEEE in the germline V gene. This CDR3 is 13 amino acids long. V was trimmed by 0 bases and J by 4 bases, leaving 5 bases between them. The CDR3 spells CASSLAFYNEQFF. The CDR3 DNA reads TGTGCCAGCAGCTTGGCCTTTTACAATGAGCAGTTCTTC.

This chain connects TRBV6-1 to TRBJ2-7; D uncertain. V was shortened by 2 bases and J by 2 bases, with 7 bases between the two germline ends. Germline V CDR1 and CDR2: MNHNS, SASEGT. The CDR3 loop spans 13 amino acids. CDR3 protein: CASSETDTYEQYF. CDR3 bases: TGTGCCAGCAGTGAAACCGACACCTACGAGCAGTACTTC.

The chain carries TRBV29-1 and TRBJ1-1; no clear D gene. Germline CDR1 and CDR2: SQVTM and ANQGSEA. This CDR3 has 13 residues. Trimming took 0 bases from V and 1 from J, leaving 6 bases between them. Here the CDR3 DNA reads TGCAGCGTTGAAGATTGGGCGAACACTGAAGCTTTCTTT. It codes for CSVEDWANTEAFF.

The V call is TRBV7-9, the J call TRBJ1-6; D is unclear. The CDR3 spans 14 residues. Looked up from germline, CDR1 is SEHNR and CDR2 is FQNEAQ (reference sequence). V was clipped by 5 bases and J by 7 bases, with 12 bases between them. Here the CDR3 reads CASSPPGGNSPLHF. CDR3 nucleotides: TGTGCCAGCAGCCCTCCGGGTGGGAATTCACCCCTCCACTTT.